The 16 T cell receptor beta chains listed next were all sequenced from one sample in a study of T cells in women clearing cervical HPV infection. Profiled with immunoSEQ multiplex PCR; TCRdb holds only in-frame clones, not every one. The sample has under 45,000 clones. Sequencing was done on a sample of blood buffy coat. All receptors come from a woman between 18 and 69 years old with a cervical HPV16 infection that either progressed to CIN3+ or cleared (not recorded which).

Turning to this clone: The read ends 3 residues shy of where the CDR3 ends; the end is completed using the germline J gene. This chain uses TRBV19 with TRBJ1-5; perhaps TRBD1 as D (5 bases). With 1 base removed from V and 6 bases from J, the gap between germline ends came to 7 bases. Germline V gene sequence: CDR1 LNHDA, CDR2 SQIVND (reference sequence). This CDR3 comprises 13 residues. The CDR3 bases that were read are TGTGCCAGTAGTATAGGTGGGGCTCAGCCC. Amino acid sequence: CASSIGGAQP. The whole CDR3 is CASSIGGAQPQHF.

Turning to this clone: Coverage ceases 3 residues before the CDR3 finishes, and the germline J gene fills in the end. The rearrangement links TRBV2 to TRBJ1-2, with TRBD1 matching 8 bases. Germline values: CDR1 SNHLY, CDR2 FYNNEI. This CDR3 contains 14 residues. The V gene end was trimmed by 2 bases and the J gene end by 6 bases; junction bases not matched to a gene: 5. The CDR3 sequence is CASSENRGAHGYTF. The covered CDR3 bases are TGTGCCAGCAGTGAAAACAGGGGGGCCCATGGC.

Comment on this clone: From the germline J gene comes the end of the CDR3, since the read stops 3 residues before it. The J gene is TRBJ2-7, the V gene TRBV6-2 or TRBV6-3, with D maybe TRBD2 (6 bases). The CDR3 is 15 amino acids. In germline, CDR1 is MNHEY, CDR2 SVGEGT. V was shortened by 7 bases and J by 1 base, with 17 bases between the two germline ends. The chain's CDR3 is CASNPGRSFSYEQYF. The CDR3 bases that were read are TGTGCCAGCAACCCAGGGAGGAGTTTTTCCTACGAG.

A word on this clone: Coverage ceases 3 residues before the CDR3 finishes, and the germline J gene fills in the end. The V call is TRBV5-6, the J call TRBJ2-5, with D perhaps matching TRBD2 (6 bases). V shed 2 bases and J shed 3 bases, with 14 bases lying between them. This CDR3 is 15 amino acids long. The germline CDR1 and CDR2 sequences are SGHDT and YYEEEE. CDR3 sequence: CASSFQAGIEETQYF. The part of the CDR3 DNA that was read is TGTGCCAGCAGCTTCCAGGCGGGGATCGAAGAGACC.

For this clone: The DNA ends 3 residues before the CDR3 does, and the rest of the CDR3 is filled in from the germline J gene. This rearrangement joins TRBV7-9 to TRBJ1-2; TRBD1 matches at 10 bases. This CDR3 has 15 amino acids. The germline CDR1 and CDR2 sequences are SEHNR and FQNEAQ (reference sequence). After removal of 3 bases from V and 6 bases from J, the junction contained 7 bases not matched to a gene. This chain's CDR3 is CASSLLTGTGDGYTF. The CDR3 bases that were read are TGTGCCAGCAGCTTGTTGACCGGGACAGGGGATGGC.

On this clone itself: The observed sequence ends 3 residues before the CDR3 terminus, with the missing tail filled in from the germline J gene. This chain uses TRBV18 with TRBJ2-2; 8 bases map to TRBD2. The CDR3 is 16 residues long. The V gene's germline CDR1 is KGHSH and CDR2 LQKENI. V gave up 1 base and J gave up 5 bases; unmatched junction bases: 6. The CDR3 sequence: CASSPLAGRWTGELFF. CDR3 DNA, as far as it was read: TGTGCCAGCTCACCACTAGCGGGAAGGTGGACCGGGGAG.

Comment on this clone: Sequencing ends 3 residues short of the CDR3 end; the germline J gene provides the rest. The V call is TRBV5-1, the J call TRBJ2-1; D not resolved. The V end was cut by 2 bases, the J end by 9 bases, with 9 bases between. The CDR3 loop spans 12 amino acids. CDR1 SGHRS and CDR2 YFSETQ come from the germline V gene. CDR3 residues: CASSLPNSEQFF. The DNA read from the CDR3 is TGCGCCAGCAGCTTACCAAATAGTGAG.

On this clone: Read data end 3 residues before the CDR3 end; the end is taken from the germline J gene. This rearrangement joins TRBV14 to TRBJ2-7; 10 bases match TRBD2. CDR1 is SGHDN, CDR2 FVKESK, per germline. The CDR3 length is 17 residues. V shed 4 bases and J 0 bases; nucleotides not matched to a gene: 9. The covered CDR3 bases are TGTGCCAGCAGCCGGAGACTAGCGGGTTTAAGCTCCTACGAG. This codes for CASSRRLAGLSSYE. The full CDR3 protein is CASSRRLAGLSSYEQYF.

CDR3 sequence: CASSLGRTDNSPLHF. Incomplete CDR3 DNA: TGTGCCAGCAGCTTAGGCAGGACAGATAATTCACCC. The chain is built from TRBV7-2 and TRBJ1-6; a possible D gene is TRBD1 (6 bases). The read terminates 3 residues ahead of where the CDR3 ends, so the germline J gene completes it. This CDR3 is 15 amino acids long. Trimming removed 1 base from V and 5 bases from J, with 9 bases in between. Germline CDR1 reads SGHTA; CDR2 reads FQGNSA.

As to this clone: The read terminates 3 residues ahead of where the CDR3 ends, so the germline J gene completes it. The rearrangement links TRBV19 to TRBJ2-7; 12 nucleotides agree with TRBD1. V shed 6 bases, J shed 5 bases, and the junction held 2 bases outside the gene matches. CDR3 size: 13 residues. The germline V gene has CDR1 LNHDA and CDR2 SQIVND (reference sequence). The CDR3 sequence is CASRGQGAHEQYF. CDR3 DNA, as far as it was read: TGTGCCAGTAGGGGACAGGGGGCTCACGAG.

For this clone: The DNA ends 3 residues before the CDR3 does, and the rest of the CDR3 is filled in from the germline J gene. The V gene is TRBV5-1, the J gene TRBJ2-3; 11 bases map to TRBD2. Germline CDR1 SGHRS, CDR2 YFSETQ. The CDR3 has 14 residues. The V and J ends lost 5 bases and 3 bases, in that order; junction bases with no gene match: 2. CDR3 DNA, as far as it was read: TGCGCCAGCAGGGTAGCGGGGGGGACAGATACG. It translates to CASRVAGGTDT. The whole CDR3 protein is CASRVAGGTDTQYF.

This clone shows up as medium-sized by frequency. The read ends 3 residues shy of where the CDR3 ends; the end is completed using the germline J gene. The rearrangement joins TRBV29-1 to TRBJ2-3, with D unresolved. This CDR3 is 12 amino acids long. V lost 2 bases, J lost 5 bases, and 8 bases lay in between. In germline, CDR1 is SQVTM, CDR2 ANQGSEA. CDR3 DNA, as far as it was read: TGCAGCGTTGAAATCCTACTAGATACG. Translation gives CSVEILLDT. The CDR3, in full, reads CSVEILLDTQYF.

About this clone itself: Coverage ceases 3 residues before the CDR3 finishes, and the germline J gene fills in the end. The chain employs TRBV20-1 and TRBJ2-5; D remains unclear. The germline CDR1 and CDR2 sequences are DFQATT and SNEGSKA (reference sequence). V lost 3 bases and J lost 4, with 12 bases in between. This CDR3 spans 13 amino acids. The CDR3: CSASRAARETQYF. The sequenced part of the CDR3 DNA is TGCAGTGCTAGCCGAGCCGCAAGAGAGACC.

For this clone: The CDR3 end falls 3 residues outside the read, so it is completed with the germline J gene. This chain links TRBV10-3 with TRBJ2-1; 9 nucleotides match TRBD2. The CDR3 consists of 14 residues. Germline V gene lookup returns CDR1 ENHRY and CDR2 SYGVKD. V gave up 8 bases and J gave up 9 bases; unmatched junction bases: 11. This CDR3 reads CAIPSREGRGEQFF. The CDR3 bases that were read are TGTGCCATCCCGTCGCGGGAGGGCCGTGGTGAG.

A note on this clone: The read gets to within 3 residues of the CDR3 end, and the germline J gene fills in the rest. The V call is TRBV2, the J call TRBJ2-1; tentatively, D is TRBD2 (7 bases). The germline CDR1 and CDR2 sequences are SNHLY and FYNNEI. The V end was cut by 6 bases, the J end by 0 bases, with 12 bases between. This CDR3 region has 15 residues. CDR3 amino acids: CASRRGGSSYNEQFF. The covered CDR3 bases are TGTGCCAGCAGGAGGGGGGGAAGCTCCTACAATGAG.

With regard to this clone: The read halts 3 residues ahead of the CDR3 end, with the missing end drawn from the germline J gene. The V call is TRBV29-1, the J call TRBJ1-2; D may be TRBD1 (5 bases). The germline gives CDR1 SQVTM, CDR2 ANQGSEA. The CDR3 totals 18 residues. The V gene lost 3 bases and the J gene lost 5 bases, with 28 bases spanning the gap. CDR3 sequence: CSVDRLSGGATAVYGYTF. The sequenced part of the CDR3 DNA is TGCAGCGTTGATCGACTCAGTGGTGGGGCGACAGCCGTATATGGC. The variable domain in full, with the rest retrieved from reference TRBV29-1 and TRBJ1-2, is SAVISQKPSRDICQRGTSLTIQCQVDSQVTMMFWYRQQPGQSLTLIATANQGSEATYESGFVIDKFPISRPNLTFSTLTVSNMSPEDSSIYLCSVDRLSGGATAVYGYTFGSGTRLTVV.